One and the same sample provided the 19 T cell receptor beta chains below, sequenced in a study of OX40 agonist ivuxolimab in advanced cancers. Clones were sequenced by immunoSEQ multiplex PCR, and TCRdb holds only the in-frame ones, with some missing. The sample lists approximately 91,000 clones; around 86% were seen once. Sequencing used CD4+ or CD8+ T cells sorted from blood, obtained in a trial of the OX40 agonist ivuxolimab. All receptors come from an adult with an advanced solid tumor such as melanoma, head and neck, liver or kidney cancer.

The chain combines TRBV20-1 with TRBJ2-7; D is possibly TRBD1 (5 bases). The CDR3 has 11 residues. With 4 bases removed from V and 3 bases from J, the gap between germline ends came to 7 bases. From germline, CDR1 is DFQATT and CDR2 SNEGSKA (reference sequence). The chain's CDR3 is CSATRDYEQYF. The CDR3 nucleotides are TGCAGTGCTACCAGGGACTACGAGCAGTACTTC.

The chain employs TRBV18 and TRBJ2-3, with D possibly being TRBD2 (6 bases). V lost 0 bases, J lost 1 base, and 8 bases lay in between. The V gene's germline CDR1 is KGHSH and CDR2 LQKENI. This CDR3 comprises 15 residues. CDR3 loop: CASSPPGGGTDTQYF. For the CDR3, the DNA is TGTGCCAGCTCACCACCAGGAGGGGGCACAGATACGCAGTATTTT.

This clone has a handful of counts. The chain employs TRBV11-2 and TRBJ2-7; D remains ambiguous. This CDR3 contains 12 residues. Germline CDR1 is SGHAT and CDR2 is FQNNGV. V shed 1 base and J shed 3 bases, with 4 bases lying between them. CDR3 region: CASSLASYEQYF. The CDR3 DNA reads TGTGCCAGCAGCTTAGCCAGCTACGAGCAGTACTTC.

This clone was detected a few times. The rearrangement links TRBV7-2 to TRBJ1-1; 9 bases line up with TRBD1. Unmatched junction bases numbered 2, after V lost 5 bases and J lost 1 base. The CDR3 runs 14 residues. CDR1 is SGHTA, CDR2 FQGNSA, per germline. The CDR3 region has the DNA TGTGCCAGCAGCAAGACAGGGGGGAACACTGAAGCTTTCTTT. Protein: CASSKTGGNTEAFF.

The chain joins TRBV15 to TRBJ2-7; D might be TRBD2 (6 bases). V lost 1 base to trimming and J lost 2 bases, with 9 bases between them. CDR3 length: 14 residues. CDR1 is LNHNV, CDR2 YYDKDF, per germline (reference sequence). The CDR3 protein is CATSRGTGAYEQYF. In DNA form, the CDR3 reads TGTGCCACCAGCAGAGGTACGGGGGCCTACGAGCAGTACTTC.

This sequence joins TRBV2 and TRBJ2-2, with D possibly being TRBD2 (6 bases). Germline V lookup: CDR1 SNHLY, CDR2 FYNNEI. Trimming removed 5 bases at V and 6 bases at J, with 13 bases between. This CDR3 has 14 residues. CDR3 nucleotides: TGTGCCAGCAGTATTATGGGGGGTCCCGGGGAGCTGTTTTTT. Residues: CASSIMGGPGELFF.

The rearrangement joins TRBV18 to TRBJ2-3; possibly TRBD1 for D (6 bases). CDR3 length: 12 residues. Trimming stripped 2 bases from V and 6 bases from J, with 6 bases between. CDR1 and CDR2 (germline): KGHSH, LQKENI. As DNA, the CDR3 is TGTGCCAGCTCACCAGACAGGGATACGCAGTATTTT. This codes for CASSPDRDTQYF.

About this clone itself: Different DNA sequences within this sample yield the same CDR3. The chain carries TRBV6-5 and TRBJ2-5; no clear D gene. Per the germline V gene, CDR1 is MNHEY and CDR2 is SVGAGI. The CDR3 is 14 residues long. V was cut by 0 bases and J by 5 bases, with 10 bases left in between. The CDR3 coding sequence is TGTGCCAGCAGTTACTCGACATCTCAGGAGACCCAGTACTTC. Translation: CASSYSTSQETQYF.

This clone was picked up a small number of times. The chain recombines TRBV10-3 with TRBJ1-1; 7 bases agree with TRBD1. Germline-derived CDR1 and CDR2 are ENHRY and SYGVKD. The CDR3 has 13 amino acids. J was trimmed by 3 bases and V by 6 bases; bases with no gene match: 4. Written as DNA, the CDR3 is TGTGCCATCAGGACCGACAGGGACACTGAAGCTTTCTTT. Its protein product is CAIRTDRDTEAFF.

This clone was seen only a few times. V usage is TRBV7-2 and J usage is TRBJ2-3; D unclear. V shed 4 bases and J shed 0 bases, with 11 bases lying between them. The V gene's germline CDR1 is SGHTA and CDR2 FQGNSA. The CDR3 has 15 residues. The CDR3, as DNA: TGTGCCAGCAGCTCGCCGTCTAGTAGCACAGATACGCAGTATTTT. Translation gives CASSSPSSSTDTQYF.

The V call is TRBV5-5, the J call TRBJ1-4; TRBD1 matches at 11 bases. Trimming at V came to 5 bases and at J to 8 bases, leaving 2 bases not matched to a gene. CDR3 size: 13 residues. The V gene's germline CDR1 is SGHKS and CDR2 YYEKEE (reference sequence). The CDR3 coding sequence is TGTGCCAGCAGAAGGGACAGGGGGGAAAAACTGTTTTTT. Amino acids: CASRRDRGEKLFF. Supplemented by reference TRBV5-5 and TRBJ1-4, the full variable domain reads DAGVTQSPTHLIKTRGQQVTLRCSPISGHKSVSWYQQVLGQGPQFIFQYYEKEERGRGNFPDRFSARQFPNYSSELNVNALLLGDSALYLCASRRDRGEKLFFGSGTQLSVL.

The chain combines TRBV18 with TRBJ2-1; D remains ambiguous. CDR1 KGHSH and CDR2 LQKENI come from the germline V gene. The CDR3 length is 16 residues. The ends were cut back, 0 bases at V and 3 bases at J, with 12 bases in the middle. Here the CDR3 DNA reads TGTGCCAGCTCACCACCAGATTTGCAGATCTACAATGAGCAGTTCTTC. Its protein is CASSPPDLQIYNEQFF. Full variable domain (remainder filled in from reference TRBV18 and TRBJ2-1): NAGVMQNPRHLVRRRGQEARLRCSPMKGHSHVYWYRQLPEEGLKFMVYLQKENIIDESGMPKERFSAEFPKEGPSILRIQQVVRGDSAAYFCASSPPDLQIYNEQFFGPGTRLTVL.

The V and J genes are TRBV4-1 and TRBJ1-6; 10 nucleotides line up with TRBD1. The CDR3 loop spans 15 amino acids. Germline V CDR1 and CDR2: MGHRA, YSYEKL. J lost 7 bases, V lost 4 bases, and 4 bases had no gene match. The CDR3 DNA reads as TGCGCCAGCAGCCTGCAGGGACAGGGGAATTCACCCCTCCACTTT. This translates into CASSLQGQGNSPLHF.

This chain uses TRBV28 with TRBJ1-4; no clear D. The CDR3 consists of 15 residues. Germline V gene lookup returns CDR1 MDHEN and CDR2 SYDVKM. V was trimmed by 2 bases and J by 0 bases, leaving 7 bases between them. In DNA, the CDR3 is TGTGCCAGCAGTTTAACCGGTGCAACTAATGAAAAACTGTTTTTT. It yields the protein CASSLTGATNEKLFF.

The chain recombines TRBV23-1 with TRBJ1-2; 7 nucleotides agree with TRBD1. TRBV23-1 is filed as an ORF, its function uncertain. Trimming removed 0 bases from V and 4 bases from J; junction bases left unmatched: 8. The CDR3 extends over 16 amino acids. The CDR3 spells CASSQSVPGQFYGYTF. DNA for the CDR3: TGCGCCAGCAGTCAATCCGTTCCGGGACAGTTCTATGGCTACACCTTC.

The chain is built from TRBV6-1 and TRBJ2-7; 10 bases are shared with TRBD1. J gave up 1 base and V 2 bases, and 8 bases lay outside the gene matches. The germline gives CDR1 MNHNS, CDR2 SASEGT. This CDR3 has 17 amino acids. The CDR3 coding sequence is TGTGCCAGCAGTGAATTTGGACAGGGGGTGGGGTCCTACGAGCAGTACTTC. Residues: CASSEFGQGVGSYEQYF.

This sequence joins TRBV29-1 and TRBJ1-2; D not certain. The V gene's germline CDR1 is SQVTM and CDR2 ANQGSEA. CDR3 size: 12 residues. V shed 5 bases and J shed 1 base, with 8 bases lying between them. The CDR3 loop reads CSVFFYNYGYTF. The DNA for the CDR3 is TGCAGCGTTTTTTTTTATAACTATGGCTACACCTTC.

The chain employs TRBV29-1 and TRBJ2-2; no clear D gene. Germline assignment: CDR1 SQVTM and CDR2 ANQGSEA. There are 11 residues in the CDR3. Trimming removed 4 bases from V and 2 bases from J, with 2 bases in between. CDR3 nucleotide sequence: TGCAGCGTTGGAAACACCGGGGAGCTGTTTTTT. Amino acids: CSVGNTGELFF.

This clone has just a few counts. This sequence joins TRBV25-1 and TRBJ1-4; maybe TRBD1 (6 bases). Per the germline V gene, CDR1 is MGHDK and CDR2 is SYGVNS. V lost 3 bases and J lost 7, with 12 bases in between. The CDR3 contains 14 residues. CDR3 DNA: TGTGCCAGCAGTGATCAGGGGTCAGGTGAAAAACTGTTTTTT. Protein sequence: CASSDQGSGEKLFF.